This T cell receptor beta chain was obtained from a study of T cells in localized non-small cell lung cancer. Study conclusions and caveats: Exceeding tumor, uninvolved adjacent lung had the highest T cell clonality. Sequencing, confined to only one tumor region, leaves heterogeneity possible. A median of roughly 57 clones ranked among the top 100 in tumor appeared in adjacent lung.

With respect to this clone: The target antigen is unknown.

TCRdb keeps only in-frame clones here, not all; method: immunoSEQ multiplex PCR. The sample includes some 30,000 clones, 85% to 90% seen only once; the top ten take roughly 2.9%. The ends were cut back, 4 bases at V and 8 bases at J, with 11 bases in the middle. Germline values: CDR1 MNHEY, CDR2 SVGAGI. This CDR3 is built from 12 residues. The J gene is TRBJ1-1, the V gene TRBV6-5, with a weak D call TRBD1 (6 bases). The material sequenced was peripheral blood, taken before any cancer treatment. The TCR originated in a female donor older than 55 with stage I lung adenocarcinoma. The CDR3 here is CASSWSDSEAFF. The CDR3, as DNA: TGTGCCAGCAGTTGGTCGGACAGCGAAGCTTTCTTT.